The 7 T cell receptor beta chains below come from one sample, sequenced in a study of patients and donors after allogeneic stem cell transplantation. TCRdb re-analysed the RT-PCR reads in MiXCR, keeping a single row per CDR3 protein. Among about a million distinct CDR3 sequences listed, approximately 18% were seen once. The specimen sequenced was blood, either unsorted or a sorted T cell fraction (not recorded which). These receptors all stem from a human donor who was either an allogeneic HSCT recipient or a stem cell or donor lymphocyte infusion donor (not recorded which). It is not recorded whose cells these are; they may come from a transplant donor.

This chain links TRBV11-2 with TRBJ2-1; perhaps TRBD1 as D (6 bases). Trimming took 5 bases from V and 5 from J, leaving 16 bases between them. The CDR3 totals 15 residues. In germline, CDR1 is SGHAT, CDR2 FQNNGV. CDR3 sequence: CASSPVRGSDNEQFF. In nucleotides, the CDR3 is TGTGCCAGCAGCCCCGTAAGGGGGTCCGACAATGAGCAGTTCTTC. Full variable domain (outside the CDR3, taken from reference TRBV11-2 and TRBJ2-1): EAGVAQSPRYKIIEKRQSVAFWCNPISGHATLYWYQQILGQGPKLLIQFQNNGVVDDSQLPKDRFSAERLKGVDSTLKIQPAKLEDSAVYLCASSPVRGSDNEQFFGPGTRLTVL.

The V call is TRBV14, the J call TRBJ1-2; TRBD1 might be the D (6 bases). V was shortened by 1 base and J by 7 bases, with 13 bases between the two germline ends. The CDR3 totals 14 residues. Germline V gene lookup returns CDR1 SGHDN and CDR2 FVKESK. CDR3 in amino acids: CASSQAARGIGYTF. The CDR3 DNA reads TGTGCCAGCAGCCAAGCGGCCAGGGGAATTGGCTACACCTTC. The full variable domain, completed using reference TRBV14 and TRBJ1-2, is EAGVTQFPSHSVIEKGQTVTLRCDPISGHDNLYWYRRVMGKEIKFLLHFVKESKQDESGMPNNRFLAERTGGTYSTLKVQPAELEDSGVYFCASSQAARGIGYTFGSGTRLTVV.

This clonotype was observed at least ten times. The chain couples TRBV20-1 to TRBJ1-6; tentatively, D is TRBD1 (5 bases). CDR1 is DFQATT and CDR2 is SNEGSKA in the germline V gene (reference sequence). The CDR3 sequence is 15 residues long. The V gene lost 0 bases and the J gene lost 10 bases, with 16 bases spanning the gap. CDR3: CSARDHSKGDSPLHF. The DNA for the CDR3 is TGCAGTGCTAGAGATCACTCAAAAGGGGACTCACCCCTCCACTTT.

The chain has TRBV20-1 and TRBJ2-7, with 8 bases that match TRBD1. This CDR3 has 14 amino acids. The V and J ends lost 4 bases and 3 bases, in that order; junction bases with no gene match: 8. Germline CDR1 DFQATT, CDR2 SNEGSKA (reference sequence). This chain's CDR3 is CSATGGSRVYEQYF. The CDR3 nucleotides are TGCAGTGCTACAGGGGGCTCCAGGGTCTACGAGCAGTACTTC.

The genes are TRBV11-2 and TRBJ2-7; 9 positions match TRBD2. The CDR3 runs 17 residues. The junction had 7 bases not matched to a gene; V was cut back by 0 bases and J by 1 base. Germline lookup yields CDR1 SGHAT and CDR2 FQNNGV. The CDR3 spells CASSLDPSRGGSYEQYF. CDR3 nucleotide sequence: TGTGCCAGCAGCTTAGATCCGTCGCGGGGGGGGTCCTACGAGCAGTACTTC.

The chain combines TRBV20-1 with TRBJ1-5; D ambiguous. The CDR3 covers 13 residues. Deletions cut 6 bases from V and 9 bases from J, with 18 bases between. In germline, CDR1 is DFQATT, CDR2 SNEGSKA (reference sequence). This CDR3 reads CSALGGEARPQHF. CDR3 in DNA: TGCAGTGCCCTGGGCGGCGAAGCTCGGCCCCAGCATTTT.

Here the CDR3 reads CAISESSGGYEQYF. The DNA of the CDR3 is TGTGCCATCAGTGAGTCGAGTGGGGGCTACGAGCAGTACTTC. The chain couples TRBV10-3 to TRBJ2-7; D assignment may be TRBD1 or TRBD2 (5 bases each). The CDR3 runs to 14 residues. Between the trimmed V and J ends, which lost 0 bases and 3 bases, there was a span of 9 bases. Germline lookup yields CDR1 ENHRY and CDR2 SYGVKD.